The TCR beta chain described here comes from a study of identical twins' blood T cells. Study-wide results and caveats: Shared CDR3 clonotype counts tracked mainly the product of cloneset sizes. Environmental influences on twin similarity could not be excluded.

To note about this clonotype: The antigen remains undetermined. Compared with germline, one end of the junction differs, possibly owing to a read error.

CDR1 and CDR2 (germline): SQVTM, ANQGSEA. The CDR3 is 11 residues long. Both ends of each TCR cDNA library bore sample-specific barcodes. In the study's own analysis: Each donor had about 100,000 to nearly 550,000 clonotypes. Each CDR3 protein gets one entry after TCRdb re-called the 5' RACE reads with MiXCR. The V and J calls and clone size are TCRdb's, not the authors'. This sample has 400,000 or so distinct CDR3 sequences; roughly 31% occur once, and the top ten carry about 6.1%. The TCR comes from a woman aged 18-49 years in good health. This chain links TRBV29-1 with TRBJ1-3; the D is unclear. The sequenced sample was PBMCs. CDR3 nucleotide sequence: TGCAGCGTTGAAGAAGAGGATGGATCGCATTTT. Residues: CSVEEEDGSHF.